These 5 T cell receptor beta chains share one sample of origin, sequenced in a study of shared clonotypes between healthy human individuals. The assay was immunoSEQ multiplex PCR, and TCRdb's table has in-frame clones only and misses some. The table has roughly 510,000 clones, roughly 85% seen once. Sequenced sample: PBMCs. These receptors were collected from a woman between 35 and 50 years old in good health. Some clones in this sample may be carry-over from other donors' samples.

The sample holds one count of this clone. The chain carries TRBV30 and TRBJ2-1; D is unresolved. This CDR3 has 11 residues. In germline, CDR1 is GTSNPN, CDR2 SVGIG (reference sequence). Trimming left V 3 bases short and J 12 bases short, with 12 bases between. The CDR3 nucleotides read TGTGCCTGGAGCCAAAGTACACCGCAGTTCTTC. Its protein is CAWSQSTPQFF.

The chain couples TRBV12-5 to TRBJ1-1; D not resolved. CDR1 and CDR2 from the germline V gene are LGHNT and FRNRAP. This CDR3 is 13 amino acids long. Between the trimmed V and J ends, which lost 5 bases and 1 base, there was a span of 8 bases. CDR3 in amino acids: CASGLAANTEAFF. The CDR3 DNA sequence: TGTGCTAGTGGTCTGGCCGCGAACACTGAAGCTTTCTTT.

This clone appeared a single time. The V call is TRBV14, the J call TRBJ2-1, with a tentative D call TRBD2 (6 bases). Trimming removed 6 bases at V and 1 base at J, with 10 bases between. Germline loops: CDR1 SGHDN, CDR2 FVKESK. The CDR3 totals 14 residues. The CDR3 here is CASSGGSSYNEQFF. The CDR3 nucleotides are TGTGCCAGCAGTGGGGGGAGTTCCTACAATGAGCAGTTCTTC.

This clone showed up just once. This sequence joins TRBV4-1 and TRBJ2-7, with 12 bases matching TRBD2. Per the germline V gene, CDR1 is MGHRA and CDR2 is YSYEKL. The ends lost 1 base at V and 3 bases at J; junction bases unmatched: 4. The CDR3 loop spans 16 amino acids. In DNA form, the CDR3 reads TGCGCCAGCAGCCAAGGGACTAGCGGGACTTTCTACGAGCAGTACTTC. Its translation is CASSQGTSGTFYEQYF.

V gene TRBV16 combines with J gene TRBJ2-1, with a tentative D call TRBD2 (5 bases). The CDR3 has 15 residues. Between the trimmed V and J ends, which lost 7 bases and 6 bases, there was a span of 19 bases. Germline V gives CDR1 KGHSY, CDR2 FQNENV. The CDR3 protein is CASTRGWERFNEQFF. CDR3 sequence (DNA): TGTGCCAGCACCCGTGGGTGGGAGAGGTTCAATGAGCAGTTCTTC.